The present T cell receptor (beta chain) was sequenced within a study of blood T cells in healthy people across ages. It was with a sample-barcoded 5' primer and a J-beta primer mix that a second PCR of about 6 to 12 cycles was run. A tag from a template-switch adaptor with 12 random nucleotides marked each cDNA molecule. TCRdb analysed the 5' RACE reads with MiXCR anew, one entry per CDR3 protein. The sample contains hundreds of thousands of distinct CDR3 sequences, about 51% of which appear only once. The V gene lost 3 bases and the J gene lost 3 bases, with 12 bases spanning the gap. The germline CDR1 and CDR2 sequences are GTSNPN and SVGIG (reference sequence). This CDR3 has 13 amino acids.

The chain is built from TRBV30 and TRBJ2-7, with a tentative D call TRBD2 (5 bases). The material sequenced was blood. This clonotype was sampled from a woman older than 75 in good health. The CDR3 bases are TGTGCCTGGAGCGCGACTACCCGCTACGAGCAGTACTTC. Its protein product is CAWSATTRYEQYF. Looking up the rest from reference TRBV30 and TRBJ2-7 gives the full variable domain: SQTIHQWPATLVQPVGSPLSLECTVEGTSNPNLYWYRQAAGRGLQLLFYSVGIGQISSEVPQNLSASRPQDRQFILSSKKLLLSDSGFYLCAWSATTRYEQYFGPGTRLTVT.